This TCR beta chain was identified in a study of blood T cell repertoires in COVID-19. Profiled with immunoSEQ multiplex PCR; TCRdb holds only in-frame clones, not every one. The data show some 250,000 clones, around nine tenths seen once. The germline V gene has CDR1 LNHNV and CDR2 YYDKDF (reference sequence). This CDR3 contains 19 residues. The V and J ends lost 5 bases and 5 bases respectively, with 30 bases between them. The sequencing input was PBMCs or T cells enriched from blood (not recorded which). The sequence came from a woman in her thirties with acute COVID-19. V and J are TRBV15 and TRBJ2-5; D may be TRBD1 (6 bases). The CDR3 DNA is TGTGCCACCAGCTCGGGTCTTGGGGTACGACAGGTTCCCCTGGAGACCCAGTACTTC. The encoded protein is CATSSGLGVRQVPLETQYF.